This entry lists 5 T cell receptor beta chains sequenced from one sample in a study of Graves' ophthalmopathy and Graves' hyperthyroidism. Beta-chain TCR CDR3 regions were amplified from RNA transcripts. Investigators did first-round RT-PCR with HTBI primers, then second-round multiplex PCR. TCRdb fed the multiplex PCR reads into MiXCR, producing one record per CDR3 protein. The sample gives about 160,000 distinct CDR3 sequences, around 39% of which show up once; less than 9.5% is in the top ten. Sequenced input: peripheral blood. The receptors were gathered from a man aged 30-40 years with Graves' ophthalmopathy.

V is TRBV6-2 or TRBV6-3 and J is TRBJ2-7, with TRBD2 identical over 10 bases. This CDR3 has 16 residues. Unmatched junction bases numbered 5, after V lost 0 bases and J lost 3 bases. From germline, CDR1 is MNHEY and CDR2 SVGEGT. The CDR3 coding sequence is TGTGCCAGCAGTTACTCTGGACTAGCGGTCTACTACGAGCAGTACTTC. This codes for CASSYSGLAVYYEQYF.

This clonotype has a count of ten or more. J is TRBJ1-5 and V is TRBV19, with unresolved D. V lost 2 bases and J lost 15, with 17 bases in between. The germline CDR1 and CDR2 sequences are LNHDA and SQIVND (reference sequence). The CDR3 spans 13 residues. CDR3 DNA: TGTGCCAGTAGTATAAGTGGGAGTGGGGAAAGGCATTTT. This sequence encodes CASSISGSGERHF.

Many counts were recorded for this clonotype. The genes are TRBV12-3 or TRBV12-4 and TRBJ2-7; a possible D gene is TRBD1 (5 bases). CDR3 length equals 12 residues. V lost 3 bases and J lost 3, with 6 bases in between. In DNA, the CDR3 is TGTGCCAGCAGTTTCGACAGCTACGAGCAGTACTTC. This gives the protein CASSFDSYEQYF.

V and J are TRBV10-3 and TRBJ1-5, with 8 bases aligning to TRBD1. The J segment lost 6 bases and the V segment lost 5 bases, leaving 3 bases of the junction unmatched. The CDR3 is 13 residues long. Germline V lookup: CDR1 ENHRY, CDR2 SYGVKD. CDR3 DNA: TGTGCCATCAGTTCAGGGGGCAGTCAGCCCCAGCATTTT. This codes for CAISSGGSQPQHF.

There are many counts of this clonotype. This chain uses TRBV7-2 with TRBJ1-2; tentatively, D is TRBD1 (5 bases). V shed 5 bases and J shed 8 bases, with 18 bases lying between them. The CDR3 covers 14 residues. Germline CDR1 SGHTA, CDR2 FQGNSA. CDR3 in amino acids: CASSPGTRTGGYTF. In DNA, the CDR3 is TGTGCCAGCAGCCCCGGGACGCGAACCGGCGGCTACACCTTC.